The T cell receptor beta chain described here comes from a study of T-cell reconstitution after alpha-beta-depleted transplantation in children. With 5 bases removed from V and 3 bases from J, the gap between germline ends came to 8 bases. In germline, CDR1 is DFQATT, CDR2 SNEGSKA (reference sequence). The CDR3 totals 12 residues. This clonotype was counted only a few times. Construction of the TCRbeta library involved unique molecular identifiers. MiXCR, applied by TCRdb to the PCR reads, yields one record per CDR3 protein. The table records some 120,000 distinct CDR3 sequences, 23% of them present only once.

Sequenced material: PBMCs, mostly from graft donor cells, taken 180 days after TCRalphabeta/CD19-depleted stem cell transplant. The sequence derives from a male patient aged 2 to 9 who had a stem cell transplant for chronic granulomatous disease, so the T cells may come from the graft donor. The chain couples TRBV20-1 to TRBJ1-5; D remains ambiguous. The CDR3 loop reads CSASGANQPQHF. The CDR3 DNA reads TGCAGTGCTTCGGGCGCCAATCAGCCCCAGCATTTT.